The clone carrying this TCR beta chain has a handful of counts. Naive CD8 T cell sorting was performed on the CD8+CD4-CCR7+CD45RA+ phenotype. The data stem from a study of molecular identifiers for immune sequencing clone quantification. One entry per CDR3 protein, called by TCRdb with MiXCR from the PCR reads. The table includes about 53,000 distinct CDR3 sequences, about a third detected once. Sequencing input: naive CD8+ T cells from blood, with Jurkat cell RNA spiked in. Subset specified: FACS-sorted CD8+CD4-CCR7+CD45RA+ naive T cells. The sequence was obtained from a human donor in good health. Some libraries in this study had Jurkat cell RNA spiked in.

The CDR3 sequence: CASRASSAGTGELFF. As DNA, the CDR3 is TGTGCCAGTAGGGCTTCTTCGGCTGGCACCGGGGAGCTGTTTTTT. The chain links TRBV19 to TRBJ2-2; D not resolved. CDR1 and CDR2 (germline): LNHDA, SQIVND (reference sequence). V shed 6 bases and J shed 4 bases, with 15 bases lying between them. The CDR3 is 15 amino acids.